The following is a T cell receptor (beta chain) sequence with its context. The CDR3 has 15 residues. Germline V gene sequence: CDR1 SGHTA, CDR2 FQGTGA. Trimming removed 0 bases from V and 4 bases from J; junction bases left unmatched: 4. This record comes from a study of cytomegalovirus exposure and HLA in healthy donors. TCRdb's table, derived via immunoSEQ multiplex PCR, lists solely in-frame clones and lacks some. This table holds hundreds of thousands of clones, 70% to 90% found once. The rearrangement links TRBV7-3 to TRBJ2-5, with 8 bases lining up with TRBD1. The specimen was PBMCs. This receptor was taken from a woman aged 18-30 years in good health and CMV-seronegative. The DNA of the CDR3 is TGTGCCAGCAGCTTAACTTCCGACAGGGGAGAGACCCAGTACTTC. It is translated as CASSLTSDRGETQYF.